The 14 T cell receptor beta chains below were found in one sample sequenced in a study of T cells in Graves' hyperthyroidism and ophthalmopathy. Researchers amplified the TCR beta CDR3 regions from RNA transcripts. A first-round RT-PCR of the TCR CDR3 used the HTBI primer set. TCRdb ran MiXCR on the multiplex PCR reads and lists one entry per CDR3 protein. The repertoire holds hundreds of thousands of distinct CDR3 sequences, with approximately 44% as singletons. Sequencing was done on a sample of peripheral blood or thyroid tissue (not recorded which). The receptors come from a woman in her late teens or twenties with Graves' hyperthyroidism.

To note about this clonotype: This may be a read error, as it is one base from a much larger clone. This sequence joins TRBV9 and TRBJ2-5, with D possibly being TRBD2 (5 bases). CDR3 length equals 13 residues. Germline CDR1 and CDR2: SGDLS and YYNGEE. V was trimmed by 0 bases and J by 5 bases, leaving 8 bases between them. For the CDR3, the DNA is TGTGCCAGCAGCGTAGGGTCGGGGGAGACCCAGTACTTC. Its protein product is CASSVGSGETQYF.

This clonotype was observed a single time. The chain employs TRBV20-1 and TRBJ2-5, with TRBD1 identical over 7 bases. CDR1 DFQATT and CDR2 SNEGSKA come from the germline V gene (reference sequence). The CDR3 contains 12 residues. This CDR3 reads CSQDRTQETQYF. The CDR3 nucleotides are TGCAGCCAGGACAGGACCCAAGAGACCCAGTACTTC.

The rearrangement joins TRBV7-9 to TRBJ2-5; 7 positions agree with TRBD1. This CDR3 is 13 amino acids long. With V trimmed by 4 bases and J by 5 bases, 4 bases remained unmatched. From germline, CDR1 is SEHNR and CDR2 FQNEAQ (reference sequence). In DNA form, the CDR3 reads TGTGCCAGCAGCTCGGGACAGACGGAGACCCAGTACTTC. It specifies CASSSGQTETQYF.

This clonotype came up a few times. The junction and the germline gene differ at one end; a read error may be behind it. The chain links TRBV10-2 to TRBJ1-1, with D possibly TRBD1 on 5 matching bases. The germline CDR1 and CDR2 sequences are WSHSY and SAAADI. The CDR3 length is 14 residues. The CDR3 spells CASIFRTGDTEAFF. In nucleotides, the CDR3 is TGTGCCAGCATTTTCCGAACGGGGGACACTGAAGCTTTCTTT.

The CDR3 spells CATSSFRQGRDQPLHF. As DNA, the CDR3 is TGTGCCACCAGCAGTTTTAGGCAAGGACGGGATCAGCCCCTCCACTTT. The chain joins TRBV15 to TRBJ1-6; D is unresolved. This CDR3 has 16 residues. Germline values: CDR1 LNHNV, CDR2 YYDKDF (reference sequence). V lost 3 bases and J 13 bases, leaving 22 bases between the germline ends. Supplemented by reference TRBV15 and TRBJ1-6, the full variable domain reads DAMVIQNPRYQVTQFGKPVTLSCSQTLNHNVMYWYQQKSSQAPKLLFHYYDKDFNNEADTPDNFQSRRPNTSFCFLDIRSPGLGDTAMYLCATSSFRQGRDQPLHFGNGTRLTVT.

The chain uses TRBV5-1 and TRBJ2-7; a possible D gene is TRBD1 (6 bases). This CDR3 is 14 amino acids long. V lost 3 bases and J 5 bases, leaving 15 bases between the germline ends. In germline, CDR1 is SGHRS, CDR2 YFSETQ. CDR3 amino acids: CASSYDRFSDEQYF. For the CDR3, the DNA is TGCGCCAGCAGCTATGACAGGTTTTCCGACGAGCAGTACTTC. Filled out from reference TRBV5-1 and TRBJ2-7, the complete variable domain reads KAGVTQTPRYLIKTRGQQVTLSCSPISGHRSVSWYQQTPGQGLQFLFEYFSETQRNKGNFPGRFSGRQFSNSRSEMNVSTLELGDSALYLCASSYDRFSDEQYFGPGTRLTVT.

The CDR3 DNA is TGTGCCAGCAGCTTAGTGTTCTTCAGGGGTGGCACTGAAGCTTTCTTT. Amino acids: CASSLVFFRGGTEAFF. The rearrangement joins TRBV7-8 to TRBJ1-1; tentative D call: TRBD1 (6 bases). This CDR3 has 16 residues. The V end lost 1 base, the J end lost 4 bases, and 16 bases lay between the germline ends. Germline lookup yields CDR1 SGHVS and CDR2 FQNEAQ.

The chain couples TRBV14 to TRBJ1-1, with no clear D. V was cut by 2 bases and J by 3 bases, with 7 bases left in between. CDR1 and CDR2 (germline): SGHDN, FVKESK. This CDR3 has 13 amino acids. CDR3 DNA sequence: TGTGCCAGCAGCCAAAGTTTGTACACTGAAGCTTTCTTT. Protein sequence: CASSQSLYTEAFF.

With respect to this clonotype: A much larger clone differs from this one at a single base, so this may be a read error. This CDR3 reads CAISEIGRRNAEAFF. CDR3 DNA sequence: TGTGCCATCAGTGAGATTGGCAGGAGGAACGCTGAAGCTTTCTTT. The V gene is TRBV10-3, the J gene TRBJ1-1, with D uncertain. The CDR3 is 15 amino acids. Per the germline V gene, CDR1 is ENHRY and CDR2 is SYGVKD.

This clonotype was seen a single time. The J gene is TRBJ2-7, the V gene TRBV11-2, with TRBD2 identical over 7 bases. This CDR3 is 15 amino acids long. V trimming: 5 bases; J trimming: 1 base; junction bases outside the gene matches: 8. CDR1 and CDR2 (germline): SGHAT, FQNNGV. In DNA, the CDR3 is TGTGCCAGCAGCGGGAGGGAGGCTTCGTCCTACGAGCAGTACTTC. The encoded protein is CASSGREASSYEQYF. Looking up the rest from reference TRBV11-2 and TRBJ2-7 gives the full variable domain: EAGVAQSPRYKIIEKRQSVAFWCNPISGHATLYWYQQILGQGPKLLIQFQNNGVVDDSQLPKDRFSAERLKGVDSTLKIQPAKLEDSAVYLCASSGREASSYEQYFGPGTRLTVT.

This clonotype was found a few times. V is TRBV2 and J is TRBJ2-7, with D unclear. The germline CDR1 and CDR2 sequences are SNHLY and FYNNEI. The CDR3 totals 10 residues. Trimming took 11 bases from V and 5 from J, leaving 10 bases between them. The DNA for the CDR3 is TGTGCCTGCTCACCTGACGAGCAGTACTTC. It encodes CACSPDEQYF.

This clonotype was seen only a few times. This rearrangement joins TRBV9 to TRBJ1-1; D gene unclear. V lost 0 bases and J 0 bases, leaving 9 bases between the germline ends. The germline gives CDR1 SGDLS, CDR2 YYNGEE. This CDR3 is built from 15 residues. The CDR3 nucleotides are TGTGCCAGCAGCGTAGATCCGAATCTGAACACTGAAGCTTTCTTT. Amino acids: CASSVDPNLNTEAFF.

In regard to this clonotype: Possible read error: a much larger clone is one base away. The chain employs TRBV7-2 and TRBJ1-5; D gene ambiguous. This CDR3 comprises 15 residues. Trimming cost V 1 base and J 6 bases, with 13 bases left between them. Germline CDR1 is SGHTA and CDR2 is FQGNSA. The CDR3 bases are TGTACCAGCAGCTTAGACGTGATTGGCAGTCAGCCCCAGCATTTT. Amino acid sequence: CTSSLDVIGSQPQHF. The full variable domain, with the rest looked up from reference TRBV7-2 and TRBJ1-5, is GAGVSQSPSNKVTEKGKDVELRCDPISGHTALYWYRQSLGQGLEFLIYFQGNSAPDKSGLPSDRFSAERTGGSVSTLTIQRTQQEDSAVYLCTSSLDVIGSQPQHFGDGTRLSIL.

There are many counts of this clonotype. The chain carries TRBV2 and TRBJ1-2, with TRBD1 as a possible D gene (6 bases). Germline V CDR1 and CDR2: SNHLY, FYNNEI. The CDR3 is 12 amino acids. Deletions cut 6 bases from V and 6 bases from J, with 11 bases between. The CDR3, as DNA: TGTGCCAGCAGGGCCCGACAGGATGGCTACACCTTC. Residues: CASRARQDGYTF.